This TCR beta chain originates from a study of blood T cell repertoires in COVID-19. Study-wide context: T cells, B-cell-depleted T cells, or PBMCs supplied cDNA or gDNA.

Per the original methods: It was from reference gene primer amplification that nucleated cell counts were estimated. TCRdb's copy holds only in-frame clones and misses some; the assay was immunoSEQ multiplex PCR. D and trimming were read from the DNA, whereas the V and J calls and clone size are those reported in that table. Of some 150,000 clones listed, roughly 84% are singletons. This clonotype originated in a human donor in a cohort sampled during active COVID-19. Sequencing input: peripheral blood.

The CDR3 nucleotides are TGTGCCAGCAGCTTAGTACCCGCGGCGGGAAGTTGGGGCACTGAAGCTTTCTTT. Amino acid sequence: CASSLVPAAGSWGTEAFF. The J gene is TRBJ1-1, the V gene TRBV7-2; D unclear. Germline CDR1 reads SGHTA; CDR2 reads FQGNSA. V lost 1 base and J 4 bases, leaving 22 bases between the germline ends. This CDR3 is built from 18 residues.